This T cell receptor beta chain was profiled in a study of cytomegalovirus exposure and HLA in healthy donors (dated by TCRdb to between 2016 and 2019). In the study overall: According to an earlier analysis of 450 to 650 of the donors, 150 million to 200 million T cells yielded over 90 million unique TCR beta sequences and about 300 Gb of sequence data. A later genetic analysis used genome-wide SNP genotypes for about 65% of the roughly 670 donors, treating that subset as a discovery cohort. The number of donors typed differed by locus, with roughly 620-640 for A, B, C, DRB1 and DQB1, 522 for DQA1, 600 to 610 for DPA1, and approximately 470 for DPB1. Alongside the repertoire data, information on donor age, sex, ethnicity and CMV serostatus was compiled. A later analysis re-examined previously published TCR beta repertoires from just over 650 donors and added high-resolution HLA genotyping to investigate patterns of TCR occurrence. Because of strong linkage in the cohort, a few DR-DQ haplotypes were treated as single units for association and clustering. On average, 235,054 unique TCR beta nucleotide sequences were sequenced per donor among 398 genotyped donors of the cohort, with roughly a sixth of those sequences being non-productive. The study combined high-throughput TCR immunosequencing, statistical association of individual TCRs with disease status, and machine learning to predict cytomegalovirus infection status. HLA typing covered class I and class II loci at four-digit resolution. In the later analysis, no new phenotypic data were used to find candidate immune exposures; instead, reliance was placed on TCR beta sequences and their occurrence across donors. An early release that covered approximately 600 HLA-typed donors contained around 300 gigabases of sequencing data and tens of millions of unique TCR sequences. Along with the roughly 700-subject first cohort, a separate validation cohort of roughly 110 different subjects was used. Among the roughly 400 genotyped donors, around 79% belonged to the genetic ancestry cluster associated with self-reported Caucasian donors. The aim of the study was to test whether cataloging public T cell receptors could identify signatures of past pathogen exposure. The study profiled the T cell repertoires of under 850 subjects by immunosequencing and related them to cytomegalovirus serostatus. All discovery cohort repertoires had been generated using a single sequencing platform. To decide whether each TCR beta V gene segment behaved as functional or pseudogenic, an earlier analysis of fewer than 750 of the donors relied on high-throughput TCR beta sequencing. The paper's findings and limits, for the study overall: Linkage disequilibrium might explain the correlated functional status among segregating V segments, but an unknown experimental factor could not be excluded. Presence/absence analyses assumed roughly uniform sequencing depth across donors, an assumption that may not hold. According to the authors, the approach could potentially be generalized to other disease states and immunological phenotypes. A later analysis reported that several top co-occurrence clusters appeared linked to parvovirus B19, influenza, CMV and Epstein-Barr virus. Over 15 rarely observed V segments, including chromosome 9 orphons, were excluded from the earlier analysis of a few hundred of the donors because counts were too low. Compared with equally common non-associated chains, HLA-associated TCR beta chains in a later analysis were more clonally expanded and had lower generation probabilities. Because HLA typing was missing for some donors at each locus, association tests included only the typed subset. In a later analysis, most CMV-associated TCR beta chains were found to appear HLA-restricted, with HLA associations seemingly driven largely by CMV exposure. A further reported finding was that TCR beta sequences accurately predicted the HLA-A and HLA-B alleles for most subjects in the first cohort. The cohort was sequenced for TCR beta chains only, and without alpha or paired-chain data the features that could be detected were limited. The study listed approximately 160 TCR beta chains as associated with cytomegalovirus. In a later analysis, 15,000 to 20,000 TCR beta sequences were associated with specific HLA alleles at a false discovery rate of 0.05. The only immune exposure information available for the cohort was CMV serostatus. In a later genetic analysis, fewer N-insertions in productive TCRs were reported among donors in an Asian-associated ancestry cluster than the 666-donor mean. The classifier was reported to diagnose cytomegalovirus status with high specificity and sensitivity in both the original and validation cohorts. Strong co-occurrence of HLA alleles, especially DR and DQ, made assigning TCR associations to individual alleles difficult. In vitro tests confirmed that a few of the cytomegalovirus-associated TCR beta chains recognize cytomegalovirus antigens. The 87-base-pair reads could not distinguish some IMGT-functional V segments, including TRBV6-2 and TRBV6-3, so those segments were excluded. In an earlier analysis of more than 450 of the donors, most TCR beta V segments were observed in productive rearrangements about 90% or about 30% of the time, broadly matching IMGT annotations. A cluster of highly shared sequence variants was judged likely to be a technical artifact of the sequencing pipeline. A later genetic analysis associated a missense DCLRE1C variant with V-gene and J-gene trimming of TCR beta chains, and an independent cohort replicated the association. Across donors, most TCR sequences were observed very rarely, whereas some public TCRs were present in many individuals. According to a later analysis, TCR association rates differed among HLA loci, with DRB1 alleles showing the most associated TCRs and HLA-C alleles showing the fewest.

The cohort consisted of some 670 healthy bone marrow donors. At the time of sampling, all cohort members were nominally healthy, though unrecorded immune exposures were likely present. The donor tested CMV seronegative and was one of the 352 seronegative cohort members. A peripheral blood sample was collected from each donor, and TCR beta sequencing was performed on peripheral blood mononuclear cells. Genomic DNA extraction from the blood cell samples was performed with the Qiagen DNeasy Blood Extraction Kit. Library method: the immunoSEQ multiplex PCR assay. For the multiplex PCR, a mixture combining 60 forward primers for TCR Vbeta segments and 13 reverse primers for TCR Jbeta segments was used. The CDR3 region of rearranged TCR beta genes was amplified from genomic DNA by a multiplex PCR assay. The Illumina HiSeq System was used to sequence the amplified TCR beta libraries as 87-base-pair reads. Concerning the study's data processing: In a later analysis, some 80 million unique TCR beta chains were counted across the approximately 640 repertoires, and roughly 11 million of these chains were shared by at least two donors. A nearest-neighbor algorithm error-corrected the raw reads and collapsed the reads into unique sequences, merging closely related sequences to remove PCR and sequencing errors. V, D and J gene segments were assigned by aligning CDR3 sequences to IMGT reference sequences. Each retained sequence needed at least a six-nucleotide match to both a V gene segment and a J gene segment. Rearrangements were classified as productive when the CDR3 lacked stop codons and remained in frame with V and J, and all other rearrangements were classified as non-productive. Following IMGT convention, CDR3 was defined as the stretch from the second conserved V-encoded cysteine to the conserved J-encoded phenylalanine. In an earlier analysis of just under 600 of the donors, sequences lacking an unambiguous match to a single V gene segment were excluded. In an earlier analysis of roughly 600 of the donors, a V segment was called functional when productive rearrangements were above 56.7%, and segregating when the standard deviation between donors exceeded 5%. A statistical classification framework was developed to diagnose cytomegalovirus status using the catalog of TCR beta chain sequences. V and J gene assignment, in a later analysis, came from comparing TCR nucleotide sequences with IMGT/GENE-DB human TR gene sequences. A later analysis assigned CDR3 sequences and most-parsimonious VDJ recombination scenarios with the TCRdist pipeline. A later analysis defined each TCR beta chain by its CDR3 amino acid sequence plus V-gene family, and excluded reads lacking a unique V-gene family. A later analysis removed 600 or so highly shared, low-generation-probability nucleotide sequences to deal with suspected cross-contamination and a sequencing artifact. A later analysis calculated a clonal expansion index for each public chain from normalized within-repertoire ranks of inferred template counts. Generation probabilities in a later analysis came from a VDJ recombination model fitted to out-of-frame rearrangements, and those results were checked against IGoR. Hypergeometric tests were used in a later analysis to score TCR-TCR, TCR-HLA and TCR-CMV co-occurrence, with a repertoire-size bias correction applied to the TCR pairs. A later analysis estimated false discovery rates by permuting HLA or CMV assignments 20 times. In a later analysis, co-occurring TCRs were grouped with DBSCAN, and TCRdist sequence similarity was added when clustering was performed within HLA-allele-positive subsets. For co-occurrence clustering, repertoires with fewer than 30,000 or more than 120,000 public chains were excluded, along with four to six repertoires with anomalous nucleotide sharing. Held by TCRdb, this immuneACCESS table contains in-frame sequences only and omits some clones. Under half of the omission traces to an unresolved V gene where checked; the cause of the rest is unknown. The V and J calls and clone size come from that table; D and trimming were worked out from the DNA. For this sample the table gives around 200,000 clones, of which about 80% were detected only once. Jointly, the top ten make up around a sixth of the sample.

In regard to this clone: Its antigen remains undetermined. Base-call qualities are not available, and no considerably larger clone is one nucleotide away.

For this chain, trimming is 3 bases at the V end and 5 bases at the J end, and the number of junction bases without a gene match is 7. Including cysteine and phenylalanine, the CDR3 has 14 amino acids. The kept DNA is CDR3 alone, 42 bases in frame from the first base. The germline V gene specifies SGDLS as CDR1 and YYNGEE as CDR2. The rearrangement combines TRBV9 with TRBJ1-1, with TRBD1 matching 7 junction bases. The TCR was taken from a man aged 40-55 years in good health and CMV-seronegative. The specimen sequenced was PBMCs. The CDR3 amino acid sequence is: CASSARQGGTEAFF. The sequenced DNA: TGTGCCAGCAGCGCCCGACAGGGCGGGACTGAAGCTTTCTTT. The reference TRBV9 and TRBJ1-1 proteins fill in what lies around the CDR3, so the full variable domain reads DSGVTQTPKHLITATGQRVTLRCSPRSGDLSVYWYQQSLDQGLQFLIQYYNGEERAKGNILERFSAQQFPDLHSELNLSSLELGDSALYFCASSARQGGTEAFFGQGTRLTVV.